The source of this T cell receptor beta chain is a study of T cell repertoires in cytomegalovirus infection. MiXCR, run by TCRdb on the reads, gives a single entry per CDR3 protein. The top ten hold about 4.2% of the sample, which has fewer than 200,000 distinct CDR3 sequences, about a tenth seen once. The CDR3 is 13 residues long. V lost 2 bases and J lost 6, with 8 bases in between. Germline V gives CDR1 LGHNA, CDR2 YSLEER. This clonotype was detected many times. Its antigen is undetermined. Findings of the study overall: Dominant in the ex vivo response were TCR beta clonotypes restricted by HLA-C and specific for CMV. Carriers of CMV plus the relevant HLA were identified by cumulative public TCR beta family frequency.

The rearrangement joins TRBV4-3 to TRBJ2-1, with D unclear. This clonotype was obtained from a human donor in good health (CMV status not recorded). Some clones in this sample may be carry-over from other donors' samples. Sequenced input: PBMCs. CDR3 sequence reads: CASSQYFSNEQFF. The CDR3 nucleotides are TGCGCCAGCAGCCAATACTTCTCCAATGAGCAGTTCTTC.